The source of this T cell receptor (beta chain) is a study of blood T cell repertoires in COVID-19. Study at large: The United States, Italy and Spain were the sources of the acute and convalescent COVID-19 samples. Sources were T cells, B-cell-depleted T cells, or PBMCs; the material itself was cDNA or gDNA.

In the source study's methods: Reference gene primer amplification yielded estimated nucleated cell counts. The assay was immunoSEQ multiplex PCR, and TCRdb's table has in-frame clones only and misses some. The V and J calls and clone size are taken from that table; D and trimming were inferred from the DNA. The sample contains 70,000 to 95,000 clones, 85% to 90% of which appear only once. This CDR3 contains 13 residues. Germline CDR1 reads KGHDR; CDR2 reads SFDVKD. Between the trimmed V and J ends, which lost 4 bases and 9 bases, there was a span of 12 bases. The V and J genes are TRBV24-1 and TRBJ1-5; the D is unclear. What was sequenced was peripheral blood. The sequence was obtained from a woman aged 80 or older with active COVID-19. As DNA, the CDR3 is TGTGCCACCAGTGAGGCCGGGTGGAGGCCCCAGCATTTT. Its protein is CATSEAGWRPQHF.